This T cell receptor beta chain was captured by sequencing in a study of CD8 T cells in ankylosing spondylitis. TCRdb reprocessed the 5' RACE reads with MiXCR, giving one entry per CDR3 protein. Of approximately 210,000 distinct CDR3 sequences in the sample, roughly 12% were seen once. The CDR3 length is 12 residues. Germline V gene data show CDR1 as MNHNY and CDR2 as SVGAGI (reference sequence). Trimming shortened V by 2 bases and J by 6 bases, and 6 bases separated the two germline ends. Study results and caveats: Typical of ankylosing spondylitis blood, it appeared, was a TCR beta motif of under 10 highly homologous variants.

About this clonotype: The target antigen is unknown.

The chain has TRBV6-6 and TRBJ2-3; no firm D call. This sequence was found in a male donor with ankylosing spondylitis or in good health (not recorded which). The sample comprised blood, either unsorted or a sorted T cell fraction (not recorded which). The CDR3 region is CASSYEADTQYF. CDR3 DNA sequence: TGTGCCAGCAGTTACGAAGCGGATACGCAGTATTTT.